This entry describes one TCR beta chain. J gave up 2 bases and V 5 bases, and 6 bases lay outside the gene matches. The germline V gene has CDR1 SGHVS and CDR2 FQNEAQ. This CDR3 contains 15 residues. This record comes from a study of blood T cell repertoires in COVID-19. Whole-study context: Sources were T cells, B-cell-depleted T cells, or PBMCs; the material itself was cDNA or gDNA.

Authors' analysis steps: Amplification of reference gene primers provided the estimated nucleated cell counts. Generated by immunoSEQ multiplex PCR, the TCRdb table keeps only in-frame clones and is missing some. The DNA was the basis for D and trimming; V, J and clone size are from that table. The table lists about 300,000 clones, 91% of them singletons. The sample comprised peripheral blood. The sequence was collected from a woman in her twenties or thirties with COVID-19, enrolled during active disease. This chain links TRBV7-8 with TRBJ2-3, with 8 positions matching TRBD2. In nucleotides, the CDR3 is TGTGCCAGCAGCCTACTAGCGGAGCCCACAGATACGCAGTATTTT. Translating gives CASSLLAEPTDTQYF.